This TCR beta chain stems from a study of cytomegalovirus exposure and HLA in healthy donors. Study in general: About 85 million unique TCRs from HLA-typed donors were held in an early release of data.

Vbeta (60) and Jbeta (13) primers were used in the PCR. The data were produced by immunoSEQ multiplex PCR, yet TCRdb's version contains in-frame clones alone and is incomplete. The sample lists 90,000 to 100,000 clones; about 75% were seen once. Broader study findings: Reportedly, HLA-A and HLA-B alleles of most subjects were accurately predicted from TCR beta. In a later analysis, an Asian-associated ancestry cluster reportedly showed fewer N-insertions than the approximately 660-donor mean. Among CMV-associated TCR beta chains, most appeared HLA-restricted in a later analysis.

To note about this clone: Its matching antigen is unknown.

Sequenced material: PBMCs. The sequence came from a middle-aged man in good health and CMV-seropositive.

Here the CDR3 reads CASSQELAGGRNEQFF. Here the CDR3 DNA reads TGCGCCAGCAGCCAAGAACTAGCGGGAGGGCGCAATGAGCAGTTCTTC. The gene calls are TRBV4-3 and TRBJ2-1; 13 bases fit TRBD2. J was trimmed by 6 bases and V by 0 bases; bases with no gene match: 2. Per the germline V gene, CDR1 is LGHNA and CDR2 is YSLEER. This CDR3 is built from 16 residues.